These 17 T cell receptor beta chains were sequenced from one sample in a study of T cell responses to AZD1222 COVID-19 vaccine. TCRdb keeps only in-frame clones here, not all; method: immunoSEQ multiplex PCR. Found here are about 130,000 clones, roughly 86% of them singletons; the top ten hold more than 5.5%. Sequenced material: peripheral blood, taken 28 days after the second AZD1222 dose. All receptors come from an adult who received the AZD1222 COVID-19 vaccine.

The chain joins TRBV12-5 to TRBJ2-1, with 10 bases identical to TRBD2. The length of the CDR3 is 15 residues. CDR1 is LGHNT, CDR2 FRNRAP, per germline. V gave up 3 bases and J gave up 5 bases; unmatched junction bases: 4. CDR3 sequence: CASGFRTSGHNEQFF. For the CDR3, the DNA is TGTGCTAGTGGTTTCCGGACTAGCGGCCACAATGAGCAGTTCTTC.

The genes are TRBV3-1 (or the pseudogene TRBV3-2) and TRBJ1-5, with D possibly being TRBD1 (6 bases). This CDR3 is 15 amino acids long. Germline CDR1 is LGHDT and CDR2 is YNNKEL (reference sequence). V shed 1 base and J shed 3 bases, with 10 bases lying between them. CDR3 in amino acids: CASSQVAGANQPQHF. The CDR3 nucleotides read TGTGCCAGCAGCCAAGTGGCAGGGGCCAATCAGCCCCAGCATTTT.

The chain has TRBV15 and TRBJ1-2; possibly TRBD1 for D (6 bases). Looked up from germline, CDR1 is LNHNV and CDR2 is YYDKDF (reference sequence). V was shortened by 0 bases and J by 4 bases, with 15 bases between the two germline ends. This CDR3 region has 16 residues. This CDR3 reads CATSRETGLGVYGYTF. Here the CDR3 DNA reads TGTGCCACCAGCAGAGAAACAGGGTTAGGGGTCTATGGCTACACCTTC.

The chain links TRBV5-1 to TRBJ1-5, with D uncertain. Germline V gene lookup returns CDR1 SGHRS and CDR2 YFSETQ. Trimming shortened V by 8 bases and J by 4 bases, and 16 bases separated the two germline ends. There are 14 residues in the CDR3. CDR3: CARPSVRMNQPQHF. The CDR3 DNA reads TGCGCCAGACCTTCGGTCCGGATGAATCAGCCCCAGCATTTT.

This chain joins TRBV10-3 and TRBJ2-1; D uncertain. The CDR3 spans 11 residues. V lost 0 bases to trimming and J lost 9 bases, with 3 bases between them. CDR1 and CDR2 from the germline V gene are ENHRY and SYGVKD. The CDR3 region has the DNA TGTGCCATCAGTGAGTCCAGTGAGCAGTTCTTC. Its protein product is CAISESSEQFF.

The J gene is TRBJ2-4, the V gene TRBV5-6; D ambiguous. V was cut by 2 bases and J by 0 bases, with 12 bases left in between. Per germline, CDR1 SGHDT and CDR2 YYEEEE. There are 16 residues in the CDR3. The CDR3 region is CASSFRRNLAKNIQYF. CDR3 coding DNA: TGTGCCAGCAGCTTTCGTCGGAATTTAGCCAAAAACATTCAGTACTTC.

The chain joins TRBV6-5 to TRBJ2-7; the D gene is possibly TRBD2 (7 bases). The CDR3 runs to 11 residues. Germline V gene sequence: CDR1 MNHEY, CDR2 SVGAGI. The V gene lost 11 bases and the J gene lost 4 bases, with 12 bases spanning the gap. Written as DNA, the CDR3 is TGTGCCGGGGGGAGGGGGTACGAGCAGTACTTC. Its translation: CAGGRGYEQYF.

This chain connects TRBV18 to TRBJ2-2; D gene ambiguous. This CDR3 has 15 amino acids. V was clipped by 2 bases and J by 4 bases, with 11 bases between them. CDR1 is KGHSH and CDR2 is LQKENI in the germline V gene. The CDR3 DNA follows: TGTGCCAGCTCACCAGTGCGGAGCTTCACCGGGGAGCTGTTTTTT. It encodes CASSPVRSFTGELFF.

The chain employs TRBV18 and TRBJ2-5; D gene unclear. Germline V gene lookup returns CDR1 KGHSH and CDR2 LQKENI. The CDR3 spans 15 residues. V lost 0 bases, J lost 4 bases, and 12 bases lay in between. CDR3 coding DNA: TGTGCCAGCTCACCACCATTAGCAGAGTCAGAGACCCAGTACTTC. Its translation: CASSPPLAESETQYF.

The chain couples TRBV23-1 to TRBJ1-2; D is unclear. TRBV23-1 has ORF status, its function being uncertain. With 6 bases removed from V and 7 bases from J, the gap between germline ends came to 18 bases. CDR3 length: 14 residues. The CDR3 sequence is CASRPYPLAGGYTF. Here the CDR3 DNA reads TGCGCCAGCAGGCCCTATCCCCTGGCAGGTGGCTACACCTTC.

The chain links TRBV7-2 to TRBJ2-7; 11 bases align to TRBD1. There are 14 residues in the CDR3. Germline V gene lookup returns CDR1 SGHTA and CDR2 FQGNSA. V lost 4 bases, J lost 9 bases, and 8 bases stayed unmatched. This CDR3 reads CASSSPGTGGRQYF. In DNA form, the CDR3 reads TGTGCCAGCAGCTCACCCGGGACAGGGGGAAGGCAGTACTTC.

This sequence joins TRBV27 and TRBJ2-1; 13 bases map to TRBD2. Per germline, CDR1 MNHEY and CDR2 SMNVEV (reference sequence). There are 12 residues in the CDR3. The trim removed 8 bases at V and 14 bases at J, leaving 6 bases unmatched. The CDR3 reads CASAGLAGSKFF. The CDR3 DNA reads as TGTGCCAGCGCGGGACTAGCGGGGAGCAAGTTCTTC.

This clone was counted once. The chain recombines TRBV28 with TRBJ2-7; 15 nucleotides match TRBD2. From germline, CDR1 is MDHEN and CDR2 SYDVKM. The CDR3 totals 17 residues. Unmatched junction bases numbered 8, after V lost 5 bases and J lost 3 bases. CDR3 bases: TGTGCCAGCAGTGGGACTAGCGGGAGGCCCGGTCTCTACGAGCAGTACTTC. Translated, it gives CASSGTSGRPGLYEQYF.

The chain uses TRBV10-3 and TRBJ2-2, with 11 bases matching TRBD2. CDR1 and CDR2 (germline): ENHRY, SYGVKD. Germline trimming cut 7 bases from V and 2 bases from J; bases unmatched to any gene: 3. The length of the CDR3 is 15 residues. The chain's CDR3 is CAIKRLAGNTGELFF. CDR3 sequence (DNA): TGTGCCATCAAAAGACTAGCGGGAAACACCGGGGAGCTGTTTTTT.

Concerning this clone: Its ends do not fully match the called genes, so a read error is possible. The chain employs TRBV7-7 and TRBJ2-3; a weak D match, TRBD1 (6 bases). From germline, CDR1 is SSHAT and CDR2 FNYEAQ (reference sequence). The CDR3 has 15 residues. This CDR3 reads CASSLGQLGHNTQYF. The CDR3 DNA is TGTGCTAGCAGCTTAGGACAGTTAGGTCACAATACGCAGTATTTT.

The J gene is TRBJ1-1, the V gene TRBV18; 8 positions agree with TRBD1. J lost 0 bases, V lost 3 bases, and 6 bases had no gene match. This CDR3 has 16 residues. Germline lookup yields CDR1 KGHSH and CDR2 LQKENI. The CDR3 protein is CASSPRQGTMNTEAFF. The CDR3 DNA follows: TGTGCCAGCTCACCGAGACAGGGGACGATGAACACTGAAGCTTTCTTT.

The chain carries TRBV19 and TRBJ1-4; TRBD1 matches at 7 bases. CDR1 and CDR2 from the germline V gene are LNHDA and SQIVND (reference sequence). The CDR3 length is 17 residues. V lost 6 bases and J lost 8; bases outside the gene matches: 18. This CDR3 is CASSRAPGTGAREKLFF. DNA for the CDR3: TGTGCCAGTAGCAGGGCCCCCGGCACAGGGGCGAGGGAAAAACTGTTTTTT.